The T cell receptor (beta chain) under discussion was sequenced for a study of T cell responses to AZD1222 COVID-19 vaccine. CDR1 and CDR2 from the germline V gene are SEHNR and FQNEAQ (reference sequence). V lost 5 bases and J lost 2; bases outside the gene matches: 8. This CDR3 is built from 15 residues. Libraries were prepared by immunoSEQ multiplex PCR; TCRdb keeps only in-frame clonotypes and omits some of them. The table shows 45,000 to 65,000 clones, with about 87% occurring only once. The TCR comes from an adult who received the AZD1222 COVID-19 vaccine. Sample: peripheral blood, taken 28 days after the second AZD1222 dose. The chain is built from TRBV7-9 and TRBJ2-7, with 8 positions matching TRBD1. CDR3 sequence (DNA): TGTGCCAGCAGCGCGACAGGGGAACTACCCTACGAGCAGTACTTC. Its translation: CASSATGELPYEQYF.